This T cell receptor (beta chain) comes out of a study of T cell responses to AZD1222 COVID-19 vaccine. Turning to this clone: Antigen unknown.

Repertoires were generated with immunoSEQ multiplex PCR, while TCRdb's copy carries only in-frame clones and drops some. The data show approximately 130,000 clones, around 89% seen once. Study results and limitations: Dominant at 160-218 and 743-854, vaccine-associated CD4 TCRs also spanned spike. Reportedly, close to half of spike-specific TCRs are directed against unmutated variant regions.

Between the trimmed V and J ends, which lost 0 bases and 4 bases, there was a span of 9 bases. The CDR3 is made up of 14 amino acids. CDR1 is SGHAT and CDR2 is FQNNGV in the germline V gene. Specimen: peripheral blood, collected 28 days after the second AZD1222 dose. The chain uses TRBV11-2 and TRBJ1-2, with D hard to call. The receptor was derived from an adult who received the AZD1222 COVID-19 vaccine. CDR3 residues: CASSLDSTSYGYTF. The CDR3 nucleotides read TGTGCCAGCAGCTTAGATTCAACTTCCTATGGCTACACCTTC.